This T cell receptor (beta chain) was identified in a study of T cell repertoires in cytomegalovirus infection. Study-level information: The study used recently identified HLA-C-restricted and well-studied HLA-B-restricted CMV epitopes. Matching HLA type, along with CMV infection, was indicated by public TCR beta signatures.

CDR1 and CDR2 (germline): SEHNR, FQNEAQ (reference sequence). This CDR3 contains 15 residues. V was pared by 6 bases and J by 5 bases, with 12 bases of the junction left unmatched. This clonotype was counted ten times or more. Its antigen is as yet unknown. Study-wide findings and caveats: CMV-specific TCR beta clonotypes restricted by HLA-C were the ones dominating the ex vivo response.

TCRdb re-called the reads through MiXCR, storing one row per CDR3 protein. The repertoire has around 70,000 distinct CDR3 sequences, about 27% of them found once; the top ten carry roughly 60%. The chain is built from TRBV7-9 and TRBJ2-7; 8 positions agree with TRBD2. The specimen comprised CD8+ T cells from cultured PBMCs, sampled from culture after CMV antigen stimulation. The TCR sequence derives from a human donor in good health (CMV status not recorded). Some clones in this sample may be carry-over from other donors' samples. CDR3 coding DNA: TGTGCCAGCAGTCCCAGCGGGGGCCGTCCTCACGAGCAGTACTTC. Translated: CASSPSGGRPHEQYF.